These 11 T cell receptor beta chains were sequenced from one sample in a study of read filtering for tumor transcriptome and immune sequencing. The library was built from 400 ng RNA with molecular barcoded adaptors for alpha/delta and beta/gamma chains. TCRdb re-called the reads through MiXCR, storing one row per CDR3 protein. The sample lists approximately 90,000 distinct CDR3 sequences, 20% to 25% occurring once. Sequencing was carried out using a population of CD138-negative cells sorted from bone marrow. The receptors come from a donor over 35 with multiple myeloma.

This clonotype was observed at least ten times. The V gene is TRBV27, the J gene TRBJ2-7, with D perhaps given as TRBD1 or TRBD2 (6 bases each). V was trimmed by 3 bases and J by 0 bases, leaving 21 bases between them. The CDR3 is 18 residues long. Germline V lookup: CDR1 MNHEY, CDR2 SMNVEV (reference sequence). The CDR3 protein is CASSFRAPGAENSYEQYF. The DNA for the CDR3 is TGTGCCAGCAGTTTTAGGGCGCCGGGGGCAGAGAACTCCTACGAGCAGTACTTC.

The chain employs TRBV30 and TRBJ2-7, with unresolved D. V was shortened by 0 bases and J by 2 bases, with 8 bases between the two germline ends. The length of the CDR3 is 13 residues. Germline lookup yields CDR1 GTSNPN and CDR2 SVGIG (reference sequence). This CDR3 reads CAWSVDGTYEQYF. For the CDR3, the DNA is TGTGCCTGGAGTGTAGACGGTACCTACGAGCAGTACTTC.

Many counts were recorded for this clonotype. V usage is TRBV2 and J usage is TRBJ2-3; D is unresolved. The CDR3 totals 13 residues. Germline V lookup: CDR1 SNHLY, CDR2 FYNNEI. V dropped 6 bases and J dropped 5 bases, with 12 bases sitting between them. CDR3 residues: CASRRPIEDTQYF. CDR3 DNA: TGTGCCAGCAGGAGGCCGATAGAAGATACGCAGTATTTT.

This clonotype was seen many times. This chain joins TRBV28 and TRBJ2-7, with D possibly being TRBD1 (6 bases). Deletions cut 3 bases from V and 3 bases from J, with 12 bases between. The V gene's germline CDR1 is MDHEN and CDR2 SYDVKM. The CDR3 length is 14 residues. CDR3: CASSLAQGIYEQYF. In DNA, the CDR3 is TGTGCCAGCAGTTTGGCGCAGGGGATCTACGAGCAGTACTTC.

The sample holds many counts of this clonotype. The rearrangement links TRBV6-6 to TRBJ2-1, with 12 bases fitting TRBD2. J was trimmed by 6 bases and V by 4 bases; bases with no gene match: 4. CDR3 size: 15 residues. Germline V gene lookup returns CDR1 MNHNY and CDR2 SVGAGI (reference sequence). The CDR3 loop reads CASSSTSGGPNEQFF. CDR3 coding DNA: TGTGCCAGCAGTTCTACTAGCGGGGGGCCCAATGAGCAGTTCTTC.

With respect to this clonotype: A read error is possible here, since a much larger clone lies one base away. This chain joins TRBV23-1 and TRBJ2-2, with 8 bases lining up with TRBD1. TRBV23-1 carries the ORF label, with uncertain function. CDR3 length: 15 residues. CDR3 sequence: CASSHTDRVDGELLF. CDR3 nucleotides: TGCGCCAGCAGTCACACGGACAGGGTGGATGGGGAGCTGCTTTTT.

This clonotype has just a few counts. This chain uses TRBV29-1 with TRBJ2-7, with D tentatively TRBD2 (6 bases). Germline V gives CDR1 SQVTM, CDR2 ANQGSEA. The CDR3 runs to 13 residues. The V gene lost 8 bases and the J gene lost 5 bases, with 19 bases spanning the gap. The CDR3 region is CSTRDSGSDEQYF. The CDR3 region has the DNA TGCAGCACCCGGGACTCAGGGAGCGACGAGCAGTACTTC.

This clonotype has just a few counts. The gene calls are TRBV5-1 and TRBJ2-3; D is unclear. Trimming took off 6 bases at V and 1 base at J, with 12 bases between the two ends. The CDR3 totals 14 residues. The V gene's germline CDR1 is SGHRS and CDR2 YFSETQ. CDR3 loop: CASKEKQGTDTQYF. The CDR3 region has the DNA TGCGCCAGCAAAGAAAAGCAGGGCACAGATACGCAGTATTTT.

The sample holds many counts of this clonotype. The rearrangement uses TRBV28 and TRBJ1-1, with TRBD1 matching 7 bases. The CDR3 consists of 14 residues. The ends lost 3 bases at V and 4 bases at J; junction bases unmatched: 5. Germline V gives CDR1 MDHEN, CDR2 SYDVKM. The CDR3 DNA sequence: TGTGCCAGCAGTTTGGGCGACAGGGCCACTGAAGCTTTCTTT. This gives the protein CASSLGDRATEAFF.

For this clonotype: Since a much larger clone is just one base distant, this may be a read error. The chain couples TRBV19 to TRBJ2-1; D gene uncertain. CDR3 size: 17 residues. Germline V gene data show CDR1 as LNHDA and CDR2 as SQIVND (reference sequence). The germline V and J ends were trimmed by 1 base and 9 bases, with 22 bases remaining between them. The CDR3, as DNA: TGTGCCAGTAGTATAGGAAGCGCGGACCCAACGGGCGGTGAGCAGTTCTTC. This gives the protein CASSIGSADPTGGEQFF.

With regard to this clonotype: This may stem from a read error, because a much larger clone lies one nucleotide away. The rearrangement joins TRBV12-3 or TRBV12-4 to TRBJ2-7, with D perhaps matching TRBD1 (5 bases). Trimming removed 7 bases at V and 4 bases at J, with 11 bases between. The length of the CDR3 is 12 residues. The CDR3 region has the DNA TGTGCCAGCACCGGACACGGGTACGAGCAGTACTTC. Translated, it gives CASTGHGYEQYF.